This T cell receptor (beta chain) was identified in a study of chemoradiotherapy in HPV16-positive cancers. The table came from immunoSEQ multiplex PCR; TCRdb's copy has only in-frame clones and leaves some out. The sample lists 30,000 to 35,000 clones, around 87% seen once, with under 2.5% in the top ten. In germline, CDR1 is SNHLY, CDR2 FYNNEI. The CDR3 totals 11 residues. Trimming cost V 3 bases and J 6 bases, with 5 bases left between them. Regarding this clone: Its antigen is as yet unknown.

Study conclusions and caveats: Candidate HPV-specific clones and E7-related TCR motifs grew in tumor during treatment.

The V call is TRBV2, the J call TRBJ2-5; D gene ambiguous. This specimen was blood, taken from a patient who underwent chemoradiotherapy. The clonotype comes from a human donor with HPV-associated anogenital cancer. DNA for the CDR3: TGTGCCAGCAGTGAGATGAAGACCCAGTACTTC. Its translation is CASSEMKTQYF.